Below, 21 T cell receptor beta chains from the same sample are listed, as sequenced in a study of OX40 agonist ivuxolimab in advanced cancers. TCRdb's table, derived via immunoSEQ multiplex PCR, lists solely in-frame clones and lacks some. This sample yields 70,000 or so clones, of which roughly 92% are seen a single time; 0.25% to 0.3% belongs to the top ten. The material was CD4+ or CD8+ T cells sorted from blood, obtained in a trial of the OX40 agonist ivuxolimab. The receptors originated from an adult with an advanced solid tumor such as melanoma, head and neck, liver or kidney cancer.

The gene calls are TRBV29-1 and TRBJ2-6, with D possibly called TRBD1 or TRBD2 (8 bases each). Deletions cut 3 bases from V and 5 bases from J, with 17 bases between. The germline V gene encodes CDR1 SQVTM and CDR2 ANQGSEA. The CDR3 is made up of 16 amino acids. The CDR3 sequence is CSVDSGTGGWANVLTF. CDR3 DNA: TGCAGCGTTGATAGCGGGACAGGCGGCTGGGCCAACGTCCTGACTTTC.

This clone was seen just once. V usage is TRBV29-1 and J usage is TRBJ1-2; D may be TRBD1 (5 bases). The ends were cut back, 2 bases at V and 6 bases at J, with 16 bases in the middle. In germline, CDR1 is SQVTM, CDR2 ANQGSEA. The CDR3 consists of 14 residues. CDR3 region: CSVERGLGEHGYTF. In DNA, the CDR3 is TGCAGCGTTGAAAGGGGTCTTGGTGAACATGGCTACACCTTC.

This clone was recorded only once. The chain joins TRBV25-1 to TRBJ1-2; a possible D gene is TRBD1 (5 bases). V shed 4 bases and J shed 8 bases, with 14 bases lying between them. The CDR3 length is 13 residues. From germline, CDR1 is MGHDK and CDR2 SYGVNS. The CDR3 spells CASSGDLRVGYTF. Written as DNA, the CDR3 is TGTGCCAGCAGTGGGGACCTTCGGGTCGGCTACACCTTC.

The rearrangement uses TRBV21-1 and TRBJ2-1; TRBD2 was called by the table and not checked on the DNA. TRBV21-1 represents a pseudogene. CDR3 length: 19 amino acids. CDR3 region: CASSNPGLASTSSYNEQFF. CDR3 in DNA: TGTGCCAGCAGCAATCCGGGACTAGCGTCAACCAGCTCCTACAATGAGCAGTTCTTC.

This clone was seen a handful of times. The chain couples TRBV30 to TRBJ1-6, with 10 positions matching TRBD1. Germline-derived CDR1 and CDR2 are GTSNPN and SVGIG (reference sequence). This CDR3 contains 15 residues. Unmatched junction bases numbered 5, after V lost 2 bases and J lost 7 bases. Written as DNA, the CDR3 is TGTGCCTGGAGTCCGAGGACAGGGGGAAATTCACCCCTCCACTTT. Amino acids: CAWSPRTGGNSPLHF.

The chain's CDR3 is CASSLGLAGQSQYF. As DNA, the CDR3 is TGTGCCAGCAGCTTAGGACTAGCGGGACAGTCACAGTATTTT. This chain joins TRBV7-2 and TRBJ2-3; TRBD2 matches 11 bases. This CDR3 region has 14 residues. From germline, CDR1 is SGHTA and CDR2 FQGNSA. Trimming removed 1 base from V and 12 bases from J; junction bases left unmatched: 6. The complete variable domain, with remaining parts taken from reference TRBV7-2 and TRBJ2-3, reads GAGVSQSPSNKVTEKGKDVELRCDPISGHTALYWYRQSLGQGLEFLIYFQGNSAPDKSGLPSDRFSAERTGGSVSTLTIQRTQQEDSAVYLCASSLGLAGQSQYFGPGTRLTVL.

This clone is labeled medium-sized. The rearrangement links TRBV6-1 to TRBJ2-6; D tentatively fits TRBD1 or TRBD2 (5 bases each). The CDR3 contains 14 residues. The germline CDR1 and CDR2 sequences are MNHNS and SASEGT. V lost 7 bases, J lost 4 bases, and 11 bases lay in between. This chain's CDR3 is CASNPGTGANVLTF. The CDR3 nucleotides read TGTGCCAGCAATCCGGGGACCGGGGCCAACGTCCTGACTTTC.

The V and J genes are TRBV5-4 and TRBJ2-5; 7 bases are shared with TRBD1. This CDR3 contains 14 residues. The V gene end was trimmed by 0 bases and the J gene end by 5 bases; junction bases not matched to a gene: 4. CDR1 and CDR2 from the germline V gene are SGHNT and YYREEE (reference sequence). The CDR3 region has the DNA TGTGCCAGCAGCTTGGTAGGGGGCGTGGAGACCCAGTACTTC. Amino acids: CASSLVGGVETQYF.

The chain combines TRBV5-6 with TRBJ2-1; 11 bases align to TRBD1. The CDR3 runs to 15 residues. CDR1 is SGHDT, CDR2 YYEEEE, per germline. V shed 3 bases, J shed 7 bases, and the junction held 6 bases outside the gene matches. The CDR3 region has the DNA TGTGCCAGCAGCTCCGGGACAGGGGGTCGAAATGAGCAGTTCTTC. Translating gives CASSSGTGGRNEQFF.

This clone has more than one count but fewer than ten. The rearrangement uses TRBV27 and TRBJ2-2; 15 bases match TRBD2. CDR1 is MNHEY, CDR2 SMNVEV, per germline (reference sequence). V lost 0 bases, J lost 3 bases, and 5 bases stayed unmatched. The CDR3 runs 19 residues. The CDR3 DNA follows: TGTGCCAGCAGTTTATCTTCAGGGACTAGCGGGAGGTACACCGGGGAGCTGTTTTTT. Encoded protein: CASSLSSGTSGRYTGELFF.

The CDR3 is CSVEEEEGRDWRTETQYF. CDR3 bases: TGCAGCGTTGAAGAAGAGGAGGGCAGGGACTGGCGGACGGAGACCCAGTACTTC. The chain combines TRBV29-1 with TRBJ2-5; possible D gene TRBD2, 6 bases. CDR1 and CDR2 (germline): SQVTM, ANQGSEA. V lost 0 bases and J 5 bases, leaving 25 bases between the germline ends. CDR3 length equals 18 residues.

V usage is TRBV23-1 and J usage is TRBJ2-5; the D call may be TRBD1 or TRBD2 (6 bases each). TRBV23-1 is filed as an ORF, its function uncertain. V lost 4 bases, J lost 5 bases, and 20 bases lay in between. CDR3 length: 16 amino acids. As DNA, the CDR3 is TGCGCCAGCAGTCCCCCCAAGTGGGGGGCCCGGGAGACCCAGTACTTC. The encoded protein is CASSPPKWGARETQYF.

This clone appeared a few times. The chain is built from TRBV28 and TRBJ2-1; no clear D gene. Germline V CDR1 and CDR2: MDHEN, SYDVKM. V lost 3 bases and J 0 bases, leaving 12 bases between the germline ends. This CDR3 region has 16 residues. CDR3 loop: CASSFVQRSSYNEQFF. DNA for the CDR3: TGTGCCAGCAGTTTCGTCCAGCGAAGCTCCTACAATGAGCAGTTCTTC.

The CDR3 DNA reads as TGTGCCAGCAGTCGGACAGGGCGGGATGGCTACACCTTC. It is translated as CASSRTGRDGYTF. The chain joins TRBV6-5 to TRBJ1-2, with 8 bases lining up with TRBD1. Germline trimming cut 5 bases from V and 6 bases from J; bases unmatched to any gene: 5. Germline CDR1 and CDR2: MNHEY and SVGAGI. The CDR3 length is 13 residues.

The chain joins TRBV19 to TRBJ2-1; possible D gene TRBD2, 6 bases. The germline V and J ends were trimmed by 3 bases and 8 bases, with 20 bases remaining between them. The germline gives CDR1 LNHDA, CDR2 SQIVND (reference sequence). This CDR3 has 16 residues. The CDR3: CASSIGSGLGRDEQFF. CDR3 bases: TGTGCCAGTAGTATTGGGTCGGGACTCGGTAGGGATGAGCAGTTCTTC. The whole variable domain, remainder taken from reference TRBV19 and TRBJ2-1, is DGGITQSPKYLFRKEGQNVTLSCEQNLNHDAMYWYRQDPGQGLRLIYYSQIVNDFQKGDIAEGYSVSREKKESFPLTVTSAQKNPTAFYLCASSIGSGLGRDEQFFGPGTRLTVL.

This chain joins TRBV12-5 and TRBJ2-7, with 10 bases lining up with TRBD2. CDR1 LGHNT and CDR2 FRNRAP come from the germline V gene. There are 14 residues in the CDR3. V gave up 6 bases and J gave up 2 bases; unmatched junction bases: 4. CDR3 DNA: TGTGCTAGTGGGGGACTAGCGCCCACCTACGAGCAGTACTTC. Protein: CASGGLAPTYEQYF.

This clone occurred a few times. CDR3 loop: CASRTPGLAGAEQFF. In nucleotides, the CDR3 is TGTGCCAGCAGAACACCGGGACTAGCGGGGGCGGAGCAGTTCTTC. The chain uses TRBV28 and TRBJ2-1; 14 bases align to TRBD2. V trimming: 6 bases; J trimming: 10 bases; junction bases outside the gene matches: 8. The CDR3 has 15 residues. CDR1 MDHEN and CDR2 SYDVKM come from the germline V gene.

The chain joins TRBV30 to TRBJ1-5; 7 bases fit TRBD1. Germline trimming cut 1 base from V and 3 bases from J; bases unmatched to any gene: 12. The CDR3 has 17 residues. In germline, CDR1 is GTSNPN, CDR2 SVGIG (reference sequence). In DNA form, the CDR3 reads TGTGCCTGGAGTGGACAGGGATCTTCGGGGGCCAATCAGCCCCAGCATTTT. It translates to CAWSGQGSSGANQPQHF. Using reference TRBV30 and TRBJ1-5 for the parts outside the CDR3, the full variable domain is SQTIHQWPATLVQPVGSPLSLECTVEGTSNPNLYWYRQAAGRGLQLLFYSVGIGQISSEVPQNLSASRPQDRQFILSSKKLLLSDSGFYLCAWSGQGSSGANQPQHFGDGTRLSIL.

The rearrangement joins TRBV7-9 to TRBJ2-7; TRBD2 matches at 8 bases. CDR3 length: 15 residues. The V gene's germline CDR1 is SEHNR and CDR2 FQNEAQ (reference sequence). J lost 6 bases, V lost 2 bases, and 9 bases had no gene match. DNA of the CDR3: TGTGCCAGCAGCTTAACACCGGGACTAGTTGGCGAGCAGTACTTC. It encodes CASSLTPGLVGEQYF.

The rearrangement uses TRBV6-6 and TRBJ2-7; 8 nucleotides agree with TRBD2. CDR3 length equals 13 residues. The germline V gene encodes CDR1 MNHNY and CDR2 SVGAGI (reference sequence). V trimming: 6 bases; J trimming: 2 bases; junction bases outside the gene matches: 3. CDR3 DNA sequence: TGTGCCAGCAGGGGGACTAGTCCCTACGAGCAGTACTTC. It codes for CASRGTSPYEQYF.

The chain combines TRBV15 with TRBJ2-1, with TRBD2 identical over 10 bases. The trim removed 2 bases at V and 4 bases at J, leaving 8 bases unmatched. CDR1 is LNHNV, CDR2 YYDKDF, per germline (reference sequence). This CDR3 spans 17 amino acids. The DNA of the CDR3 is TGTGCCACCAGCAGAAACTTAGGGACTAGCGTTTACAATGAGCAGTTCTTC. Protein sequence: CATSRNLGTSVYNEQFF.